This is a list of T cell receptor beta chains from one sample in a study of radiation and T cells in renal cell carcinoma. Profiling relied on immunoSEQ multiplex PCR, and the TCRdb table lists in-frame clones only, not all of them. Altogether fewer than 150,000 clones are present, 88% being singletons, with the ten largest covering 5.8%. Sequencing was performed on blood, taken from a patient whose treatment included radiotherapy and nephrectomy. All receptors come from a woman aged 70-85 years with renal cell carcinoma. CDR3s include the opening cysteine and the closing phenylalanine or tryptophan. A D gene is named only where the DNA matches it firmly. For some rows the clone size is stated as once, few or many, or as a class when expanded; others skip it.

NA	NA	TRBV5-4	TRBJ1-6	CASSLPGGSLVSSPLHF	TGTGCCAGCAGCTTGCCGGGGGGATCTCTAGTGTCTTCACCCCTCCACTTT
NA	TRBD1	TRBV27	TRBJ1-6	CASSTGTDYSPLHF	TGTGCCAGCAGTACCGGGACAGACTATTCACCCCTCCACTTT
NA	NA	TRBV9	TRBJ1-1	CASSPGVGQGTFF	NA
NA	TRBD1	TRBV19	TRBJ1-5	CATTGEDQPQHF	TGTGCCACCACAGGGGAGGATCAGCCCCAGCATTTT
once	NA	TRBV5-1	TRBJ2-2	CASSPGGDTGELFF	TGCGCCAGCAGCCCAGGGGGGGACACCGGGGAGCTGTTTTTT
NA	TRBD1	TRBV2	TRBJ1-2	CASSGQGGADGYTF	TGTGCCAGCAGTGGACAGGGGGGTGCAGATGGCTACACCTTC
NA	NA	TRBV9	TRBJ1-6	CASSVGTELNSPLHF	TGTGCCAGCAGCGTAGGGACAGAGTTAAATTCACCCCTCCACTTT
NA	NA	TRBV5-8	TRBJ1-1	CASSRQRNTEAFF	TGTGCCAGCAGCCGGCAGCGGAACACTGAAGCTTTCTTT
NA	NA	TRBV7-3	TRBJ2-3	CASSSPGRRGDTQYF	TGTGCCAGCAGCTCCCCGGGGCGGCGGGGAGATACGCAGTATTTT
NA	NA	TRBV28	TRBJ1-6	CASAPRAGTGSPLHF	TGTGCCAGCGCCCCCAGGGCGGGGACGGGTTCACCCCTCCACTTT
NA	NA	TRBV29-1	TRBJ2-3	CSVGETSTDTQYF	TGCAGCGTTGGCGAGACTAGCACAGATACGCAGTATTTT
once	NA	TRBV5-4	TRBJ1-2	CASSLVQNYGYTF	TGTGCCAGCAGCTTGGTCCAAAACTATGGCTACACCTTC
NA	TRBD1	TRBV28	TRBJ1-5	CASSLDRGNNQPQHF	TGTGCCAGCAGTTTGGACAGGGGGAACAATCAGCCCCAGCATTTT
NA	TRBD1	TRBV5-1	TRBJ1-1	CASSQGAGTEAFF	TGCGCCAGCTCCCAGGGGGCTGGCACTGAAGCTTTCTTT
NA	TRBD1	TRBV5-1	TRBJ2-2	CASSLEQGAGTGELFF	TGCGCCAGCAGCCTGGAGCAGGGGGCCGGCACCGGGGAGCTGTTTTTT
NA	NA	TRBV27	TRBJ2-1	CASSLMGGAANEQFF	TGTGCCAGCAGTTTAATGGGGGGGGCCGCCAATGAGCAGTTCTTC
few	NA	TRBV30	TRBJ1-1	CAWRGAGTEAFF	TGTGCCTGGAGGGGGGCCGGCACTGAAGCTTTCTTT
NA	TRBD2	TRBV27	TRBJ2-3	CASSSPRGDTDTQYF	TGTGCCAGCAGTTCCCCCCGGGGGGACACAGATACGCAGTATTTT
NA	TRBD1	TRBV6-5	TRBJ1-2	CASSGTAGYTF	TGTGCCAGCAGTGGGACAGCTGGCTACACCTTC
once	NA	TRBV5-1	TRBJ2-3	CASSSGRISSTDTQYF	TGCGCCAGCAGCTCCGGACGGATTAGTAGCACAGATACGCAGTATTTT
NA	TRBD1	TRBV6-5	TRBJ1-4	CASSSDRGNEKLFF	TGTGCCAGCAGTTCGGACAGGGGTAATGAAAAACTGTTTTTT
once	NA	TRBV7-2	TRBJ2-3	CASSLAGGRTDTQYF	TGTGCCAGCAGCTTAGCGGGTGGACGCACAGATACGCAGTATTTT
NA	NA	TRBV7-2	TRBJ2-1	CASSLGSRGSQAEQFF	TGTGCCAGCAGCTTAGGTTCGCGGGGCTCCCAGGCTGAGCAGTTCTTC
NA	TRBD1	TRBV19	TRBJ2-7	CASSSRTGAREQYF	TGTGCCAGTAGTTCCCGGACAGGGGCTCGCGAGCAGTACTTC
few	NA	TRBV28	TRBJ1-6	CASSLSVNSPLHF	TGTGCCAGCAGTTTGTCAGTGAATTCACCCCTCCACTTT
NA	TRBD2	TRBV5-4	TRBJ2-3	CASSPGGTSGGGDTQYF	TGTGCCAGCAGCCCCGGAGGGACTAGCGGGGGGGGAGATACGCAGTATTTT
NA	NA	TRBV18	TRBJ1-5	CASSPRPTTGASNQPQHF	TGTGCCAGCTCACCACGCCCGACCACGGGGGCTAGCAATCAGCCCCAGCATTTT
few	NA	TRBV5-1	TRBJ1-1	CASSLGADTEAFF	TGCGCCAGCAGCTTGGGAGCAGACACTGAAGCTTTCTTT
NA	TRBD1	TRBV18	TRBJ1-2	CASSPRTGGVDYGYTF	TGTGCCAGCTCACCAAGGACAGGGGGCGTCGACTATGGCTACACCTTC
NA	TRBD1	TRBV2	TRBJ2-1	CASEIRDRAYNEQFF	TGTGCCAGCGAAATACGGGACAGGGCTTACAATGAGCAGTTCTTC
NA	NA	TRBV7-3	TRBJ2-3	CASSQGGRPDTQYF	TGTGCCAGCAGCCAGGGCGGGCGGCCAGATACGCAGTATTTT
NA	TRBD1	TRBV5-8	TRBJ1-2	CASSVPGQGLEGYTF	TGTGCCAGCAGCGTGCCGGGACAGGGGCTGGAAGGCTACACCTTC
NA	NA	TRBV5-8	TRBJ2-3	CASSAGTRTDTQYF	TGTGCCAGCAGCGCGGGGACCCGCACAGATACGCAGTATTTT
NA	NA	TRBV7-8	TRBJ1-1	CASSLGRSSEAFF	TGTGCCAGCAGCTTAGGGAGGTCATCTGAAGCTTTCTTT
NA	NA	TRBV7-8	TRBJ2-5	CASILRERETQYF	TGTGCCAGCATTCTAAGGGAGAGAGAGACCCAGTACTTC
NA	NA	TRBV14	TRBJ2-2	CASSQGRTVNTGELFF	TGTGCCAGCAGCCAAGGCAGGACGGTGAACACCGGGGAGCTGTTTTTT
NA	TRBD2	TRBV5-4	TRBJ2-1	CASSPQRASGNNEQFF	TGTGCCAGCAGCCCCCAAAGGGCTAGCGGAAACAATGAGCAGTTCTTC
NA	NA	TRBV5-1	TRBJ2-7	CASSPSAGYEQYF	TGCGCCAGCAGCCCATCGGCAGGCTACGAGCAGTACTTC
few	NA	TRBV28	TRBJ1-2	CASSGEGGYTF	TGTGCAAGCTCAGGGGAAGGTGGCTACACCTTC
NA	TRBD1	TRBV9	TRBJ2-7	CASSPRGQGQQYF	TGTGCCAGCAGCCCCAGGGGACAGGGCCAGCAGTACTTC
NA	NA	TRBV6-5	TRBJ1-6	CASSYRGNSPLHF	TGTGCCAGCAGTTACCGAGGAAATTCACCCCTCCACTTT
NA	TRBD2	TRBV7-8	TRBJ2-7	CASSPRTSGGTTYEQYF	TGTGCCAGCAGCCCCCGGACTAGCGGGGGGACAACCTACGAGCAGTACTTC
NA	TRBD1	TRBV7-9	TRBJ1-1	CASSLQTGLNTEAFF	TGTGCCAGCAGCTTACAGACAGGGTTAAACACTGAAGCTTTCTTT
NA	NA	TRBV6-7	TRBJ2-3	CASSYPDCTSTDTQYF	TGTGCCAGCAGTTACCCGGACTGTACTAGCACAGATACGCAGTATTTT
NA	NA	TRBV28	TRBJ2-4	CASSRGGALAKNIQYF	TGTGCCAGCAGCCGCGGCGGTGCCTTAGCCAAAAACATTCAGTACTTC
NA	NA	TRBV6-1	TRBJ2-1	CASSEALAGYYNEQFF	TGTGCCAGCAGTGAAGCGCTGGCCGGATACTACAATGAGCAGTTCTTC
NA	NA	TRBV6-1	TRBJ2-7	CASSGWDGFYEQYF	TGTGCCAGCAGTGGATGGGACGGGTTCTACGAGCAGTACTTC
NA	NA	TRBV10-3	TRBJ2-1	CAVGYEQFF	TGTGCCGTCGGCTATGAGCAGTTCTTC
NA	NA	TRBV16	TRBJ1-2	CASSQSSGYTF	TGTGCCAGCAGCCAATCCTCGGGCTACACCTTC